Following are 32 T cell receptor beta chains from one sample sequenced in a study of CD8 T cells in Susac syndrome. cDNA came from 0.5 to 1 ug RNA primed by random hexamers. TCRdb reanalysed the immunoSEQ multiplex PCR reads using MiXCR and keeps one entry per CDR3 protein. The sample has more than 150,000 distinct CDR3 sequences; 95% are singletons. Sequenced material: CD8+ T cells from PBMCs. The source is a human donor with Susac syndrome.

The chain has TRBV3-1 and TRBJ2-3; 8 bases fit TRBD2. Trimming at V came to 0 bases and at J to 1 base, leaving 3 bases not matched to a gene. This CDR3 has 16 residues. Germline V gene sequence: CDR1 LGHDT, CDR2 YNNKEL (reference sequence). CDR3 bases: TGTGCCAGCAGCCAAGAGCGGGGGGCGCGCACAGATACGCAGTATTTT. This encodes CASSQERGARTDTQYF.

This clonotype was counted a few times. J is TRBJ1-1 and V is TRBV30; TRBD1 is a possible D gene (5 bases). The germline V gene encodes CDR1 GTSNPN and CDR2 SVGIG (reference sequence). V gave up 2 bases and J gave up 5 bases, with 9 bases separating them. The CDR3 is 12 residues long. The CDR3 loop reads CAWSFGGTEAFF. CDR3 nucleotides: TGTGCCTGGAGTTTCGGGGGTACTGAAGCTTTCTTT.

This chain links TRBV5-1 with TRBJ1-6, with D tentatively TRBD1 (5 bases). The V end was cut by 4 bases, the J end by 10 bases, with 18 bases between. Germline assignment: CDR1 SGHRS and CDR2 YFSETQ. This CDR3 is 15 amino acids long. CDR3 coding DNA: TGCGCCAGCAGCCAAACCGGGACCATAGAATCACCCCTCCACTTT. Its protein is CASSQTGTIESPLHF.

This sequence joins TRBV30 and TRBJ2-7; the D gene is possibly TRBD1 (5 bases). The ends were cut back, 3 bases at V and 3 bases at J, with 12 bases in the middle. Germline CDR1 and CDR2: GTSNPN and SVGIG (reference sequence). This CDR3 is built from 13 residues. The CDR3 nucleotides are TGTGCCTGGAGCGTGGACATTAACTACGAGCAGTACTTC. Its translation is CAWSVDINYEQYF. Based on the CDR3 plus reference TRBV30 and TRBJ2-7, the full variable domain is SQTIHQWPATLVQPVGSPLSLECTVEGTSNPNLYWYRQAAGRGLQLLFYSVGIGQISSEVPQNLSASRPQDRQFILSSKKLLLSDSGFYLCAWSVDINYEQYFGPGTRLTVT.

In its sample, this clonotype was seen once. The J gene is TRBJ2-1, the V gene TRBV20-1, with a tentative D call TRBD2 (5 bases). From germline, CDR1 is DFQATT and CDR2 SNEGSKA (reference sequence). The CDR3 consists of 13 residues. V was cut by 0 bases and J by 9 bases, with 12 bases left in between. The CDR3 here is CSARDPGLGEQFF. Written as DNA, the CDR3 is TGCAGTGCTAGAGATCCGGGATTAGGTGAGCAGTTCTTC.

CDR3 amino acids: CSVDYTSSNTQYF. CDR3 DNA sequence: TGCAGCGTTGATTATACTAGCTCTAATACGCAGTATTTT. This chain connects TRBV29-1 to TRBJ2-3, with D maybe TRBD2 (6 bases). V was shortened by 3 bases and J by 7 bases, with 14 bases between the two germline ends. The germline V gene encodes CDR1 SQVTM and CDR2 ANQGSEA. The CDR3 contains 13 residues.

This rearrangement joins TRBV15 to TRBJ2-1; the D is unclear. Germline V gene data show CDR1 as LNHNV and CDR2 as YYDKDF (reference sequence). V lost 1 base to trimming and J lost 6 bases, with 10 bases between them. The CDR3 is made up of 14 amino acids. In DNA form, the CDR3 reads TGTGCCACCAGCAGAGTTAGCCCCTCCAATGAGCAGTTCTTC. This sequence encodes CATSRVSPSNEQFF. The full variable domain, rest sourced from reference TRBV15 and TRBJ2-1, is DAMVIQNPRYQVTQFGKPVTLSCSQTLNHNVMYWYQQKSSQAPKLLFHYYDKDFNNEADTPDNFQSRRPNTSFCFLDIRSPGLGDTAMYLCATSRVSPSNEQFFGPGTRLTVL.

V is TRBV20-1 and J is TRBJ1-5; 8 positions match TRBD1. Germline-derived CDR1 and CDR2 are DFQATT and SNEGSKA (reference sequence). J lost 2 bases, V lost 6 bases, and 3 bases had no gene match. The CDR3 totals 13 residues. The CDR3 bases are TGCAGTGCCCTGGACAGGGGCAATCAGCCCCAGCATTTT. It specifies CSALDRGNQPQHF.

CDR3 sequence reads: CSASWLRPGEETQYF. The DNA of the CDR3 is TGCAGTGCTAGTTGGTTACGGCCGGGGGAAGAGACCCAGTACTTC. This chain connects TRBV20-1 to TRBJ2-5, with D perhaps TRBD2 (6 bases). CDR3 size: 15 residues. V was shortened by 3 bases and J by 3 bases, with 17 bases between the two germline ends. CDR1 is DFQATT, CDR2 SNEGSKA, per germline (reference sequence).

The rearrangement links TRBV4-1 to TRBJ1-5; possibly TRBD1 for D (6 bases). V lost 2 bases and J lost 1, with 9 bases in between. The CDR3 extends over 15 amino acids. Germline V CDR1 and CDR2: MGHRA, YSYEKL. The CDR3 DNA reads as TGCGCCAGCAGCCAAAAGGACAGAAGCAATCAGCCCCAGCATTTT. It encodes CASSQKDRSNQPQHF.

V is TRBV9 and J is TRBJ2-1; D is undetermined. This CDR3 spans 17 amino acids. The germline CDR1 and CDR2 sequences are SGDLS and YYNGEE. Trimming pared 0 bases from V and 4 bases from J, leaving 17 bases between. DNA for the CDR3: TGTGCCAGCAGCGTAGCTACCACCCCGACCCAGTACAATGAGCAGTTCTTC. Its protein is CASSVATTPTQYNEQFF.

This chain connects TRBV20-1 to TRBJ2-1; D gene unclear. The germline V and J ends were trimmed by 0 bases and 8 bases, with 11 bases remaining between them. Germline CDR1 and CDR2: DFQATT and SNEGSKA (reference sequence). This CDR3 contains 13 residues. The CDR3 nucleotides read TGCAGTGCTAGAGATACGCGGATCGATGAGCAGTTCTTC. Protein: CSARDTRIDEQFF.

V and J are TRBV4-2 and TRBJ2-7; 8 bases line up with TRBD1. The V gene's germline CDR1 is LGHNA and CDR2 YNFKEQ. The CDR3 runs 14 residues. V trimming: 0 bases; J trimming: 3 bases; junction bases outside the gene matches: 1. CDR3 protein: CASSQEGTGYEQYF. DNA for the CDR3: TGTGCCAGCAGCCAAGAAGGGACAGGCTACGAGCAGTACTTC.

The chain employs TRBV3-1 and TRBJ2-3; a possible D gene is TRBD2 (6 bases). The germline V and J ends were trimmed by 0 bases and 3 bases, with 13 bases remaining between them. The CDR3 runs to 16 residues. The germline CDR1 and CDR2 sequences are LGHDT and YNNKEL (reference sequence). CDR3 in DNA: TGTGCCAGCAGCCAAGATCTGTGGGGGGAAACAGATACGCAGTATTTT. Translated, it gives CASSQDLWGETDTQYF.

The CDR3 region is CASSLNSRDGYTF. The DNA of the CDR3 is TGTGCCAGCAGTTTAAACAGTAGGGATGGCTACACCTTC. The chain couples TRBV27 to TRBJ1-2; no definite D call. Germline values: CDR1 MNHEY, CDR2 SMNVEV (reference sequence). Between the trimmed V and J ends, which lost 2 bases and 6 bases, there was a span of 10 bases. The CDR3 runs to 13 residues.

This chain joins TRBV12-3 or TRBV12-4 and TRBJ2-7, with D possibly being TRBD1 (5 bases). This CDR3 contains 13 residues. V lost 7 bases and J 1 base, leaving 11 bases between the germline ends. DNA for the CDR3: TGTGCCAGCAAATCAGGGAATTCCTACGAGCAGTACTTC. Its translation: CASKSGNSYEQYF.

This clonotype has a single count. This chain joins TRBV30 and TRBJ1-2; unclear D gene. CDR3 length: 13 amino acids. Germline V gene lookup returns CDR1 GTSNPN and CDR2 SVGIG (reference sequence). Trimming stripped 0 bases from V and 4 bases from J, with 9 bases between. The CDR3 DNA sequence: TGTGCCTGGAGTGTGGAAGGGCCCTATGGCTACACCTTC. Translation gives CAWSVEGPYGYTF.

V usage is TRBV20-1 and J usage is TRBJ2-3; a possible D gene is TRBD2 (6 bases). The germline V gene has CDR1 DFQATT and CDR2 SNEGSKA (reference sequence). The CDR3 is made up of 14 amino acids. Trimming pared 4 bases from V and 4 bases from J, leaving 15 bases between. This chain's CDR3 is CSAMVGGFADTQYF. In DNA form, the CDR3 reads TGCAGTGCTATGGTGGGAGGATTCGCAGATACGCAGTATTTT.

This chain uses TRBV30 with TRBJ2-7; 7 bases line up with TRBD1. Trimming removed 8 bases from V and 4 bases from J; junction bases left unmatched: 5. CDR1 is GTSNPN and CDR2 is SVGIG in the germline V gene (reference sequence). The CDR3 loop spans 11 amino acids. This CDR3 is CAGDSRYEQYF. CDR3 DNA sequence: TGTGCCGGGGACAGCAGATACGAGCAGTACTTC.

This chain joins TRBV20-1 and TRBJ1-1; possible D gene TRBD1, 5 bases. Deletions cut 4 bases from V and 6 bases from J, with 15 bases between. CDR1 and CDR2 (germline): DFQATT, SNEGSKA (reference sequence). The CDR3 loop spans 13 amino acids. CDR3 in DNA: TGCAGTGCTAACCGACAGCTATTCCCTGAAGCTTTCTTT. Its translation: CSANRQLFPEAFF.

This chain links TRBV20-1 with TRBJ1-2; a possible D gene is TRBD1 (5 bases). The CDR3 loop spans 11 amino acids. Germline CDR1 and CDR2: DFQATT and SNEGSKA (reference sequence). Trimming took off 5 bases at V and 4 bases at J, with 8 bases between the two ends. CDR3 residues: CSAPGPYGYTF. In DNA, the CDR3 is TGCAGTGCTCCGGGGCCCTATGGCTACACCTTC.

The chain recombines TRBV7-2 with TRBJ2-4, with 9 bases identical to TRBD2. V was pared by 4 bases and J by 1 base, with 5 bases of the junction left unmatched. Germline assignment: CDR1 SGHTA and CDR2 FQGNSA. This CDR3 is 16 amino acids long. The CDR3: CASSSWTSAAKNIQYF. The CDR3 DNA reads TGTGCCAGCAGCTCCTGGACTAGCGCGGCCAAAAACATTCAGTACTTC. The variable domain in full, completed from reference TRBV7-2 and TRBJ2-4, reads GAGVSQSPSNKVTEKGKDVELRCDPISGHTALYWYRQSLGQGLEFLIYFQGNSAPDKSGLPSDRFSAERTGGSVSTLTIQRTQQEDSAVYLCASSSWTSAAKNIQYFGAGTRLSVL.

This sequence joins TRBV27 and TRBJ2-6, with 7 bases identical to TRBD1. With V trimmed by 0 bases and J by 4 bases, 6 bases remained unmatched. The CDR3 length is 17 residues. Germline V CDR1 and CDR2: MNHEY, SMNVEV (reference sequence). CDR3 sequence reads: CASSLSQGVTGANVLTF. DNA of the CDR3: TGTGCCAGCAGTTTATCCCAGGGGGTGACGGGGGCCAACGTCCTGACTTTC.

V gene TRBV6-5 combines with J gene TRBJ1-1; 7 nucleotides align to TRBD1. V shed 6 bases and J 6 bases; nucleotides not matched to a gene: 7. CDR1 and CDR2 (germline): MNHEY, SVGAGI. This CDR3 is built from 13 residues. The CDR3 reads CASSKQGSPEAFF. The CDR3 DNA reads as TGTGCCAGCAGCAAACAGGGGAGTCCTGAAGCTTTCTTT.

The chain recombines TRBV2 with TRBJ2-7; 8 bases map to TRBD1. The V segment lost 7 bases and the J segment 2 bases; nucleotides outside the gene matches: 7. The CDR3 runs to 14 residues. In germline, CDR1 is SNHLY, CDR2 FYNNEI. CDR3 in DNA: TGTGCCAGCACTGGGGGGACAGGTCCCTACGAGCAGTACTTC. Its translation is CASTGGTGPYEQYF.

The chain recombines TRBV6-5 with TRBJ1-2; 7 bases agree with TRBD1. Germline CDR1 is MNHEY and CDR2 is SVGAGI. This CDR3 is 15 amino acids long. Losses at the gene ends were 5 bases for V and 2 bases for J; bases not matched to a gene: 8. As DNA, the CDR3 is TGTGCCAGCAGTGTCCAGGGACAGCCAAACTATGGCTACACCTTC. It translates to CASSVQGQPNYGYTF.

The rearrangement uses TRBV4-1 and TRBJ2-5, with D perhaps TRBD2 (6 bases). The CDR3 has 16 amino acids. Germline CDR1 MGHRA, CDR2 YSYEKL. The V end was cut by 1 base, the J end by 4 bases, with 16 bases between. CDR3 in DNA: TGCGCCAGCAGCCAAGTATCGGCGGCTAGCGCAGAGACCCAGTACTTC. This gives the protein CASSQVSAASAETQYF.

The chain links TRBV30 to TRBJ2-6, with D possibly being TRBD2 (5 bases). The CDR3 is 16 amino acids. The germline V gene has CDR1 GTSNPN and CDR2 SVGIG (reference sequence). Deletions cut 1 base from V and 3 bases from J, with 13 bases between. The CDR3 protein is CAWSAIWGDGANVLTF. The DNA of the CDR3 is TGTGCCTGGAGTGCTATTTGGGGAGATGGGGCCAACGTCCTGACTTTC.

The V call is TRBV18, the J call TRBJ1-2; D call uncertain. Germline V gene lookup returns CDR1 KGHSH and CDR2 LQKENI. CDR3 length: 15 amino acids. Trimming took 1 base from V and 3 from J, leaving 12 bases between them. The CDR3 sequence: CASSPQAADYYGYTF. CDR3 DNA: TGTGCCAGCTCACCACAGGCAGCGGATTACTATGGCTACACCTTC.

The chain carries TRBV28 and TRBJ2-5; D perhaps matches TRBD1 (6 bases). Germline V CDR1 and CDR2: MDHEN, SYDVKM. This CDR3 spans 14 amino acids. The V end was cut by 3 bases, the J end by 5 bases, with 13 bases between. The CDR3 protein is CASSFVRGSETQYF. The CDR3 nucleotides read TGTGCCAGCAGTTTCGTCAGGGGCTCGGAGACCCAGTACTTC. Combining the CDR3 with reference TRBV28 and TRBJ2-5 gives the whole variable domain DVKVTQSSRYLVKRTGEKVFLECVQDMDHENMFWYRQDPGLGLRLIYFSYDVKMKEKGDIPEGYSVSREKKERFSLILESASTNQTSMYLCASSFVRGSETQYFGPGTRLLVL.

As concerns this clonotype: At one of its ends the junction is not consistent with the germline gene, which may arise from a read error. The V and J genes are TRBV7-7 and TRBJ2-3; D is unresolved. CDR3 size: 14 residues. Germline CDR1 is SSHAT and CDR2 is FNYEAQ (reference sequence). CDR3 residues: CASSLDHGTDTQYF. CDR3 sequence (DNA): TGTGCTAGCAGCTTAGACCACGGCACAGATACGCAGTATTTT.

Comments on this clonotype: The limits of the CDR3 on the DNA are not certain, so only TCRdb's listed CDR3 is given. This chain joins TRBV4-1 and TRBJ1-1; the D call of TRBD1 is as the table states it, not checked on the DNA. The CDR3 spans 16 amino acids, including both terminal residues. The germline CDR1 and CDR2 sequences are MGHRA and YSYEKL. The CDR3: CASSQMGSGQGTEAFF.